This T cell receptor (beta chain) was sequenced during a study of blood T cells in healthy people across ages (dated by TCRdb to about 2015). Concerning the study at large: In model experiments, template switching captured about one uniquely barcoded TCR beta cDNA molecule for every two T cells. To track age-related changes in TCR beta repertoire diversity, the study relied on deep sequencing normalized with unique cDNA molecular identifiers. The study analyzed two additional independent replicas of 1 million unique cDNA reads from the same blood draw for two donors, one aged 18 to 30 and one aged 80 or older. To avoid experimental bias, donors of different ages were randomly spread across the sequencing lanes. Donors were grouped into four age groups: young (average approximately 15 years), middle-aged (39), aged (around 66) and long-lived (around 80).

Libraries were made using 5' RACE. The run used an Illumina HiSeq 2500. A second PCR of roughly 6 to 11 cycles was performed with a sample-barcoded 5' primer and a J-beta primer mix. A template-switch 5' adaptor carrying 12 random nucleotides introduced a unique molecular identifier onto each TCR beta cDNA molecule. Each sample yielded at least 3 million CDR3-containing paired-end reads. All of the RNA was converted into first-strand cDNA using the Mint cDNA synthesis kit, with a TRBC-specific oligonucleotide serving as the primer. After uracil-DNA glycosylase treatment, a first 18-cycle PCR used universal primers M1SS and BC2_uni_R on all cDNA. The authors' pipeline ran thus. Normalization of each sample was performed by random selection of 1 million high-quality reads, each carrying a distinct molecular identifier. Instead of being binned into consensus sequences, reads with shared molecular identifiers were discarded. CDR3 identification, clonotype clustering and error correction used MiTCR with a Q25 quality threshold and the strictest error-elimination algorithm. Lower-bound total TCR beta diversity was estimated with a nonparametric unseen species model using Euler transformation. TCRdb reanalyzed the raw reads on its own, using fastp at Q25 for trimming and MiXCR for clone calling, and kept in-frame beta chains. Entries that share a CDR3 protein sequence are merged under the most common genes and DNA. These V and J calls are TCRdb output, not the study's own analysis. Here the sample has hundreds of thousands of distinct CDR3 sequences; over 40% occur a single time. 13% of the sample rests with the top ten.

Counted from cysteine to phenylalanine, this CDR3 has 13 amino acids. The entry retains the CDR3 DNA only, 39 bases that are in frame from base 1. V was cut back by 3 bases and J by 1 base, leaving a gap of 8 bases between them. The germline V gene (reference sequence) yields DFQATT for CDR1 and SNEGSKA for CDR2. Systemically healthy Caucasian individuals from Russia, 35 to 40 in total and aged roughly 6 to 95 years, were included as donors. Roughly 9.5 milliliters of peripheral blood were drawn from each donor into EDTA-treated Vacutainer tubes. Ficoll-Paque density-gradient centrifugation was used to isolate PBMCs, with at least 6.5 million per sample. Trizol reagent was used to extract total RNA from PBMCs, with at least 5 micrograms per sample. The percentages of naive CD45RAhigh/CD27high T cells were determined by flow cytometry on a PBMC aliquot from every donor. A remark on this clonotype: Its antigen remains unidentified. There are no base qualities to consult, and no much larger clone falls within one base.

Study-level results and caveats: Compared with the aged group, the long-lived group had more naive CD4+ T cells, fewer expanded clones and increased TCR diversity, suggesting age selection. Because the CMV infection status of the donors was unknown, age-related changes in expanded clonotypes may potentially have been confounded. As age increased, observed TCR beta diversity per million T cells dropped in a roughly linear way, and a significant reduction was already evident by age 40. Estimates of total diversity based on one million sequenced T cells were considered lower bounds and underestimates. Observed TCR beta diversity correlated strongly with the percentage of naive T cells measured by flow cytometry. Since profiling was done on bulk unsorted PBMCs, naive and antigen-experienced compartments could not be conclusively compared.

This chain is built from TRBV20-1 and TRBJ2-3; too little of a D gene remains to name it. The sample consisted of blood. The receptor was derived from a woman aged 80 or older in good health. The CDR3 amino acid sequence is: CSARVGRTDTQYF. The DNA sequence follows: TGCAGTGCTAGGGTCGGACGCACAGATACGCAGTATTTT.